The 10 T cell receptor beta chains in this list originate from one sample, sequenced in a study of shared clonotypes between healthy human individuals. Using immunoSEQ multiplex PCR, the repertoire was profiled, and TCRdb retains in-frame clones only, with some absent. The sample has approximately 840,000 clones, around 96% seen once; the top ten hold around 0.21%. Naive CD8 cells lacked CD45RO and underwent positive selection for CCR7, leaving out terminally differentiated effector memory CD45RA+ cells. Material: naive CD8+ T cells sorted from blood. Receptor source: a man aged 25 to 40 in good health.

The chain combines TRBV13 with TRBJ1-2, with 9 bases aligning to TRBD1. J gave up 6 bases and V 5 bases, and 10 bases lay outside the gene matches. The length of the CDR3 is 15 residues. Germline V gene data show CDR1 as PRHDT and CDR2 as FYEKMQ (reference sequence). CDR3 sequence (DNA): TGTGCCAGCAGCCCCAACCTGGGACAGGGTCATGGCTACACCTTC. This codes for CASSPNLGQGHGYTF.

V is TRBV5-6 and J is TRBJ1-4; the D is unclear. V dropped 2 bases and J dropped 4 bases, with 3 bases sitting between them. Germline V CDR1 and CDR2: SGHDT, YYEEEE. The CDR3 consists of 12 residues. In nucleotides, the CDR3 is TGTGCCAGCAGCTTTAATAATGAAAAACTGTTTTTT. It is translated as CASSFNNEKLFF.

The chain is built from TRBV6-1 and TRBJ2-7; 9 bases align to TRBD1. Germline V gene lookup returns CDR1 MNHNS and CDR2 SASEGT. With 3 bases clipped from V and 4 bases from J, the junction kept 4 bases outside the gene matches. This CDR3 spans 14 amino acids. The CDR3 coding sequence is TGTGCCAGCAGTGACGGACAGGGGTTGTACGAGCAGTACTTC. Amino acid sequence: CASSDGQGLYEQYF.

A single count supports this clone. The gene calls are TRBV4-1 and TRBJ2-7; no clear D. Trimming removed 1 base from V and 1 base from J, with 8 bases in between. Germline loops: CDR1 MGHRA, CDR2 YSYEKL. The CDR3 is 14 amino acids. DNA of the CDR3: TGCGCCAGCAGCCAAGGATTGATTTCCTACGAGCAGTACTTC. This sequence encodes CASSQGLISYEQYF.

This clone was observed once. The V and J genes are TRBV6-1 and TRBJ1-2; the D is unclear. CDR1 MNHNS and CDR2 SASEGT come from the germline V gene. Between the trimmed V and J ends, which lost 3 bases and 6 bases, there was a span of 11 bases. The CDR3 has 13 amino acids. The chain's CDR3 is CASSEWKVDGYTF. CDR3 DNA sequence: TGTGCCAGCAGTGAGTGGAAGGTGGATGGCTACACCTTC.

This clone was counted once. The chain couples TRBV11-1 to TRBJ2-3; a weak D match, TRBD1 (5 bases). Germline lookup yields CDR1 SGHAT and CDR2 FQDESV (reference sequence). The V gene lost 5 bases and the J gene lost 3 bases, with 9 bases spanning the gap. CDR3 length: 13 amino acids. CDR3 sequence: CASSGAGTDTQYF. The CDR3 DNA sequence: TGTGCCAGCAGCGGGGCAGGGACAGATACGCAGTATTTT. The full variable domain, its missing parts supplied by reference TRBV11-1 and TRBJ2-3, is EAEVAQSPRYKITEKSQAVAFWCDPISGHATLYWYRQILGQGPELLVQFQDESVVDDSQLPKDRFSAERLKGVDSTLKIQPAELGDSAMYLCASSGAGTDTQYFGPGTRLTVL.

This chain joins TRBV7-7 and TRBJ2-7; D gene unclear. The V end was cut by 0 bases, the J end by 3 bases, with 9 bases between. Per germline, CDR1 SSHAT and CDR2 FNYEAQ (reference sequence). CDR3 size: 14 residues. CDR3 DNA sequence: TGTGCCAGCAGCTTAGCGCGTGATAGCTACGAGCAGTACTTC. It codes for CASSLARDSYEQYF.

CDR3 loop: CASSISGTPYNEQFF. The CDR3, as DNA: TGTGCCAGCAGTATCAGCGGGACCCCCTACAATGAGCAGTTCTTC. The chain joins TRBV27 to TRBJ2-1; 7 positions match TRBD2. V lost 5 bases and J lost 2; bases outside the gene matches: 6. The CDR3 is made up of 15 amino acids. Per the germline V gene, CDR1 is MNHEY and CDR2 is SMNVEV (reference sequence).

The V call is TRBV11-2, the J call TRBJ2-7; 11 positions match TRBD2. Germline loops: CDR1 SGHAT, CDR2 FQNNGV. Trimming at V came to 5 bases and at J to 6 bases, leaving 18 bases not matched to a gene. The CDR3 covers 18 residues. CDR3 sequence (DNA): TGTGCCAGCAGCCCTAGTAGCGGGAGGGGTCGGGTATACCGCGAGCAGTACTTC. Protein: CASSPSSGRGRVYREQYF.

This clone was picked up one time. The gene calls are TRBV29-1 and TRBJ2-7, with 8 bases aligning to TRBD2. Unmatched junction bases numbered 7, after V lost 0 bases and J lost 0 bases. From germline, CDR1 is SQVTM and CDR2 ANQGSEA. This CDR3 contains 16 residues. In DNA, the CDR3 is TGCAGCGTTGAAGATCCCACTAGCGGAGACTCCTACGAGCAGTACTTC. This encodes CSVEDPTSGDSYEQYF.